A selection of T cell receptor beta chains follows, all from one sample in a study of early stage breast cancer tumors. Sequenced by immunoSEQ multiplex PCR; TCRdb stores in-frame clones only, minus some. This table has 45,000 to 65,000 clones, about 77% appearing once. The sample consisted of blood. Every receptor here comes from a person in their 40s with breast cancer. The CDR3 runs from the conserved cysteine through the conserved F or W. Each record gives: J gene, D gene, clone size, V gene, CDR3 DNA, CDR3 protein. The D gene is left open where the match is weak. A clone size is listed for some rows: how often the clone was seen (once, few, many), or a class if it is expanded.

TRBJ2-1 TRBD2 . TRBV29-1 TGCAGCGTTGAAGATGTAGCGGGCAGCTCCTACAATGAGCAGTTCTTC CSVEDVAGSSYNEQFF
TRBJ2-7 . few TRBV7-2 TGTGCCAGCAGCGTCATAAGAGACACTTCCTACGAGCAGTACTTC CASSVIRDTSYEQYF
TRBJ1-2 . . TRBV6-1 TGTGCCAGCCATCCGGGTTCTCGGAGGGGCTACACCTTC CASHPGSRRGYTF
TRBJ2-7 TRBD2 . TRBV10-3 TGTGCCATCAGTGGATTTACTAGCGGGGGGACCGAGCAGTACTTC CAISGFTSGGTEQYF
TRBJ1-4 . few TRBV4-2 TGTGCCAGCAGCCAAGATCGGGTTAATGAAAAACTGTTTTTT CASSQDRVNEKLFF
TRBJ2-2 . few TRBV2 TGTGCCAGCAGTGGGCTCCTCACCGGGGAGCTGTTTTTT CASSGLLTGELFF
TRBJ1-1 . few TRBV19 TGTGCCAGTAGTAGACAGGCGCCAAACACTGAAGCTTTCTTT CASSRQAPNTEAFF
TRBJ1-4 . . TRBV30 TGTGCCGGGGACAACGACGGCGAAAAACTGTTTTTT CAGDNDGEKLFF
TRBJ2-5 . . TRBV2 TGTGCCAGCAGTCGGACCGGGACTCAAGAGACCCAGTACTTC CASSRTGTQETQYF
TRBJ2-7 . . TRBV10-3 TGTGCCATCAGTGATGGTGACTTCGGCGTCAGTGAGCAGTACTTC CAISDGDFGVSEQYF
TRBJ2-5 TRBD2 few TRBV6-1 TGTGCCAGCAAGCGGGAGGTCGGAACAGAGACCCAGTACTTC CASKREVGTETQYF
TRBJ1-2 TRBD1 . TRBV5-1 TGCGCCAGCAGCTTGGACAGGGGCCTGGGCTATGGCTACACCTTC CASSLDRGLGYGYTF
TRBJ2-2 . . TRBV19 TGTGCCAGTAGTTGGGCCATCACGAACACCGGGGAGCTGTTTTTT CASSWAITNTGELFF
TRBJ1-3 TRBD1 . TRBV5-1 TGCGCCAGCAGCCGGGGACAGGGAGGCGGAAACACCATATATTTT CASSRGQGGGNTIYF
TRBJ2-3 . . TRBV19 TGTGCCAGTAGTATATCTCCTGCTAGCACAGATACGCAGTATTTT CASSISPASTDTQYF
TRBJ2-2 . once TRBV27 TGTGCCAGCTCCAGGAACACCGGGGAGCTGTTTTTT CASSRNTGELFF
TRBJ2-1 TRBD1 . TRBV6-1 TGTGCCAGCAGTGAAGCTCCGGGACAGGGTCGAAGCCGGAGGAATGAGCAGTTCTTC CASSEAPGQGRSRRNEQFF
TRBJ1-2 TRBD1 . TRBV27 TGTGCCAGCAGTTTAACGGCAGGGGGTCTTAACTATGGCTACACCTTC CASSLTAGGLNYGYTF
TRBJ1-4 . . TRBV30 TGTGCCTGGACCCCCCTGGGGTGGGATAATGAAAAACTGTTTTTT CAWTPLGWDNEKLFF
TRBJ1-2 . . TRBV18 TGTGCCAGCTCACCACAGGGAAATGGCTACACCTTC CASSPQGNGYTF
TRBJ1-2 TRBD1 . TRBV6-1 TGTGCCAGCATCACAGGGGGCATATATGGCTACACCTTC CASITGGIYGYTF
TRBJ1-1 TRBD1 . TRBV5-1 TGCGCCAGCAGCACCGCAGGGGGGGTGAACACTGAAGCTTTCTTT CASSTAGGVNTEAFF
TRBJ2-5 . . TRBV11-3 TGTGCAGATAGGGGGAGTCAAGAGACCCAGTACTTC CADRGSQETQYF